Listed below are T cell receptor beta chains from one sample, sequenced in a study of cytomegalovirus exposure and HLA in healthy donors. Measured with immunoSEQ multiplex PCR; TCRdb has only the in-frame clones, and not every one. The sample shows approximately 300,000 clones, about nine tenths of them seen only once. Sequencing input: PBMCs. These receptors came from a woman aged 18-29 years in good health and CMV-seronegative. Each CDR3 is given with its conserved first and last residue. A D gene is named only where the DNA matches it firmly. The size field is filled for only some rows; it gives once, few, many or a size class.

.	.	TRBV7-2	14	TRBJ2-7	CASSLAGGVDEQYF
.	.	TRBV5-4	15	TRBJ2-7	CASSLGQGRVYEQYF
.	.	TRBV7-8	17	TRBJ2-1	CASSLPRKDTEGNEQFF
TRBD1	.	TRBV10-3	15	TRBJ2-7	CAISDPGQGYYEQYF
.	.	TRBV6-5	14	TRBJ2-7	CASSQGLGTYEQYF
TRBD2	few	TRBV5-6	16	TRBJ2-7	CASSTLAGGPPYEQYF
TRBD2	few	TRBV27	15	TRBJ2-1	CASSPSGSSYNEQFF
.	once	TRBV4-3	14	TRBJ1-1	CASSQAASNTEAFF
.	.	TRBV30	13	TRBJ1-2	CAWSPKWGGGYTF
.	once	TRBV6-1	13	TRBJ2-1	CASSEWGLSSSLF
.	.	TRBV5-4	11	TRBJ1-1	CASISPNRAFF
.	once	TRBV7-2	12	TRBJ2-4	CASSLSSEVLNF
TRBD2	.	TRBV9	19	TRBJ2-7	CASSVVVRGDGTRPYEQYF
.	.	TRBV6-5	14	TRBJ2-5	CASSYSPGAETQYF
TRBD2	.	TRBV27	16	TRBJ2-1	CASSPPSGSFYNEQFF
.	.	TRBV19	17	TRBJ2-3	CASSMRLGRWGADTQYF
TRBD1	.	TRBV25-1	14	TRBJ2-1	CASNDRGLYNEQFF
.	.	TRBV6-5	14	TRBJ1-5	CASSTQGLSQPQHF
TRBD2	.	TRBV9	16	TRBJ2-7	CASSASSSGSSYEQYF
.	.	TRBV28	14	TRBJ1-5	CASSPGTLNQPQHF
TRBD1	.	TRBV7-2	15	TRBJ1-5	CATGETGQSNQPQHF
.	.	TRBV7-2	15	TRBJ2-3	CASSREAAASDTQYF
.	.	TRBV7-2	17	TRBJ2-6	CASSLASGISGANVLTF
TRBD2	.	TRBV27	17	TRBJ2-1	CASSFQGGRASHNEQFF
TRBD2	.	TRBV7-2	18	TRBJ2-1	CASSLGPALAGGPGGEFF
.	.	TRBV5-1	14	TRBJ2-1	CASSGEVVDNEQFF
.	.	TRBV4-3	16	TRBJ2-3	CASSQEGTLTSDTQYF